This entry lists 8 T cell receptor beta chains sequenced from one sample in a study of T cell repertoires in cytomegalovirus infection. These TCRs are of unknown antigen specificity. TCRdb independently ran MiXCR on the reads; one entry per CDR3 protein. The sample lists roughly 730,000 distinct CDR3 sequences, 30% to 40% seen once, with approximately 18% in the top ten. The sequencing here drew on cultured PBMCs, taken from culture after CMV antigen stimulation. The receptors stem from a human donor in good health (CMV status not recorded). Some clones in this sample may be carry-over from other donors' samples.

The CDR3 coding sequence is TGTGCCAGCAGTTTATACAGGGGAAACTATGGCTACACCTTC. Amino acids: CASSLYRGNYGYTF. The V gene is TRBV27, the J gene TRBJ1-2; TRBD1 aligns across 7 bases. Trimming took 1 base from V and 2 from J; bases not matched to a gene: 1. CDR1 and CDR2 (germline): MNHEY, SMNVEV (reference sequence). The CDR3 is made up of 14 amino acids.

This chain uses TRBV6-2 or TRBV6-3 with TRBJ2-7; D unclear. The CDR3 has 15 residues. Germline assignment: CDR1 MNHEY and CDR2 SVGEGT. Deletions cut 2 bases from V and 4 bases from J, with 15 bases between. The chain's CDR3 is CASSYGSSQVYEQYF. As DNA, the CDR3 is TGTGCCAGCAGTTACGGGTCCAGTCAGGTTTACGAGCAGTACTTC.

This chain links TRBV5-4 with TRBJ2-4; 7 bases line up with TRBD2. After removal of 1 base from V and 6 bases from J, the junction contained 4 bases not matched to a gene. From germline, CDR1 is SGHNT and CDR2 YYREEE (reference sequence). There are 14 residues in the CDR3. This CDR3 is CASSLFAGANIQYF. Here the CDR3 DNA reads TGTGCCAGCAGCTTGTTCGCGGGAGCAAACATTCAGTACTTC.

The genes are TRBV24-1 and TRBJ2-4; D could derive from TRBD1 or TRBD2 (5 bases each). This CDR3 region has 16 residues. V lost 12 bases and J lost 1, with 21 bases in between. Germline V gene data show CDR1 as KGHDR and CDR2 as SFDVKD. The chain's CDR3 is CAATRGPRFAKNIQYF. For the CDR3, the DNA is TGTGCCGCTACCCGGGGACCCCGTTTCGCCAAAAACATTCAGTACTTC.

This clonotype was detected a few times. J is TRBJ2-7 and V is TRBV5-1; D gene unclear. The CDR3 is 13 amino acids. CDR1 is SGHRS, CDR2 YFSETQ, per germline. V was clipped by 2 bases and J by 7 bases, with 13 bases between them. The DNA for the CDR3 is TGCGCCAGCAGCTTTACTATCCAGACGGAGCAGTACTTC. Its translation: CASSFTIQTEQYF.

This chain uses TRBV28 with TRBJ1-1; maybe TRBD1 (6 bases). CDR3 length equals 12 residues. The V end was cut by 6 bases, the J end by 8 bases, with 13 bases between. Germline assignment: CDR1 MDHEN and CDR2 SYDVKM. CDR3 in amino acids: CASRTQGQEAFF. CDR3 DNA: TGTGCCAGCAGAACCCAGGGGCAGGAAGCTTTCTTT.

The chain combines TRBV14 with TRBJ1-2; 8 bases agree with TRBD1. The CDR3 is 15 residues long. CDR1 SGHDN and CDR2 FVKESK come from the germline V gene. V lost 3 bases and J lost 6; bases outside the gene matches: 9. Here the CDR3 DNA reads TGTGCCAGCAGCCACGGCAGGGGGCGCTTTCATGGCTACACCTTC. It is translated as CASSHGRGRFHGYTF.

This clonotype has a handful of counts. The rearrangement links TRBV5-1 to TRBJ2-1, with D possibly TRBD1 on 6 matching bases. The germline V gene encodes CDR1 SGHRS and CDR2 YFSETQ. V lost 4 bases to trimming and J lost 8 bases, with 22 bases between them. The CDR3 is made up of 16 amino acids. The CDR3 reads CASSRARTVQRDEQFF. The DNA for the CDR3 is TGCGCCAGCAGCCGGGCCCGGACAGTTCAAAGGGATGAGCAGTTCTTC.